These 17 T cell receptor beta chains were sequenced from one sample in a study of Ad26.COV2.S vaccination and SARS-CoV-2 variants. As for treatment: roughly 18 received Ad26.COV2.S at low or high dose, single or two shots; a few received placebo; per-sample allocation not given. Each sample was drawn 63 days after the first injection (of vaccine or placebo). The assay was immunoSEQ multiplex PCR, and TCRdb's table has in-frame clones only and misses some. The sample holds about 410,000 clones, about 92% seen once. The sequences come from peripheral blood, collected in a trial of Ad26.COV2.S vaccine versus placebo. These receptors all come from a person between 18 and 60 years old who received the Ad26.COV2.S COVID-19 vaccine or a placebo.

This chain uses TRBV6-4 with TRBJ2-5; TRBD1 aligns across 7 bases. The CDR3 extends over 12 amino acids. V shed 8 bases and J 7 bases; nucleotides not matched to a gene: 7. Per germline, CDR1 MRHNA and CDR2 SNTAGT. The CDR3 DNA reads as TGTGCCAGCGGTACAGGGGTAGGGACCCAGTACTTC. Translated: CASGTGVGTQYF.

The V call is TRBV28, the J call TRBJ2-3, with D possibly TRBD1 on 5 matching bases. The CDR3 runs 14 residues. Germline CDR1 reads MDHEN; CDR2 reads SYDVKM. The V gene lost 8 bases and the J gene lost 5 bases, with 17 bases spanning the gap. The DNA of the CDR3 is TGTGCCAGCGCCTGGGGCAGTCCCAAAGATACGCAGTATTTT. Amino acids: CASAWGSPKDTQYF.

CDR3 region: CSASKAGDEYGTDTQYF. CDR3 nucleotides: TGCAGTGCTAGTAAAGCGGGGGACGAGTATGGCACAGATACGCAGTATTTT. V is TRBV20-1 and J is TRBJ2-3, with 8 nucleotides matching TRBD2. CDR1 and CDR2 (germline): DFQATT, SNEGSKA (reference sequence). Trimming at V came to 3 bases and at J to 1 base, leaving 12 bases not matched to a gene. CDR3 length: 17 amino acids.

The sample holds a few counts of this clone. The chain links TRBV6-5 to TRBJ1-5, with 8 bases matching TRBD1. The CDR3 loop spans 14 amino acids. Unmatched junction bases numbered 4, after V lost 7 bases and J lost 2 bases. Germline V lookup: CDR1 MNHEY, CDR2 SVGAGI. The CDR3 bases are TGTGCCAGCAACATACAGGGGGGCAATCAGCCCCAGCATTTT. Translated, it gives CASNIQGGNQPQHF.

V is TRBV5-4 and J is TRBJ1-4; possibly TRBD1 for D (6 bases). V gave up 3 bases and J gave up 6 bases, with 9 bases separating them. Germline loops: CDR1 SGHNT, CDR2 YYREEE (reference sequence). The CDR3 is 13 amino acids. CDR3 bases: TGTGCCAGCAGCTCAGGGGTAGATGAAAAACTGTTTTTT. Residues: CASSSGVDEKLFF.

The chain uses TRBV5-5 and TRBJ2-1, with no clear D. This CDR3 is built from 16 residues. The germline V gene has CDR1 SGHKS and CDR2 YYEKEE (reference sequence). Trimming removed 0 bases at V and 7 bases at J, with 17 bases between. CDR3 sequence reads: CASSLVHSLQGNEQFF. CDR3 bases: TGTGCCAGCAGCTTGGTTCACTCCCTGCAAGGGAATGAGCAGTTCTTC.

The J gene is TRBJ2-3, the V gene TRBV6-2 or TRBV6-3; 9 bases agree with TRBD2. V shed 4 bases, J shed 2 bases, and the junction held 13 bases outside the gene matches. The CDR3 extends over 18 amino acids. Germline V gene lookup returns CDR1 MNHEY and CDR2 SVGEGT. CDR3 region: CASSSVSGGLGATDTQYF. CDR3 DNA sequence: TGTGCCAGCAGTTCTGTTAGCGGGGGTCTGGGAGCCACAGATACGCAGTATTTT.

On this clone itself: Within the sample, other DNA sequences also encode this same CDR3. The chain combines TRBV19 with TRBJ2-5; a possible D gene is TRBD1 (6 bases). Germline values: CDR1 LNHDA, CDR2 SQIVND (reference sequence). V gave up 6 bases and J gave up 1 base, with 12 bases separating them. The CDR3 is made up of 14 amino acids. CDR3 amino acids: CASSPTGTQETQYF. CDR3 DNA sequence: TGTGCCAGTAGCCCGACAGGTACCCAAGAGACCCAGTACTTC.

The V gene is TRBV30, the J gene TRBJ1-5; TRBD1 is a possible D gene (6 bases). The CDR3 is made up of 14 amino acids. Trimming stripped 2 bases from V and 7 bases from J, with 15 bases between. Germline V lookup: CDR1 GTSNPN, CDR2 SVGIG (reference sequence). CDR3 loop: CAWSSQGNYQPQHF. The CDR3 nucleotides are TGTGCCTGGAGTTCACAGGGAAATTACCAGCCCCAGCATTTT. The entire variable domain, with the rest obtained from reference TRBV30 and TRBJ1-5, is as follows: SQTIHQWPATLVQPVGSPLSLECTVEGTSNPNLYWYRQAAGRGLQLLFYSVGIGQISSEVPQNLSASRPQDRQFILSSKKLLLSDSGFYLCAWSSQGNYQPQHFGDGTRLSIL.

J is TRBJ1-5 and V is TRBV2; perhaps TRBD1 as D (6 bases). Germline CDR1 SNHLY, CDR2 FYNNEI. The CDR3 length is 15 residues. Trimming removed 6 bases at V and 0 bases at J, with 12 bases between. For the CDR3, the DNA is TGTGCCAGCAGATACAGGGATTATAGCAATCAGCCCCAGCATTTT. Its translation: CASRYRDYSNQPQHF. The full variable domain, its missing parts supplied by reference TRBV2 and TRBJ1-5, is EPEVTQTPSHQVTQMGQEVILRCVPISNHLYFYWYRQILGQKVEFLVSFYNNEISEKSEIFDDQFSVERPDGSNFTLKIRSTKLEDSAMYFCASRYRDYSNQPQHFGDGTRLSIL.

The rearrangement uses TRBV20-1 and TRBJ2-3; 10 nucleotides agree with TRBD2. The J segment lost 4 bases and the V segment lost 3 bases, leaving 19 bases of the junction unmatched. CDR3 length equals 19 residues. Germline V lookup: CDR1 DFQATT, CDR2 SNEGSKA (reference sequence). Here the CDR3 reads CSASGRGVERGGLADTQYF. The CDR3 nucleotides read TGCAGTGCTAGTGGCCGGGGAGTCGAGCGGGGGGGCCTCGCAGATACGCAGTATTTT.

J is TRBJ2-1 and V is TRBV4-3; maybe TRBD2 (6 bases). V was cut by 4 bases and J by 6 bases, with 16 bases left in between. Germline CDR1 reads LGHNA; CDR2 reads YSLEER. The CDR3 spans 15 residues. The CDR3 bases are TGCGCCAGCAGCCTTACCGGGACTGCCCTCAATGAGCAGTTCTTC. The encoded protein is CASSLTGTALNEQFF.

CDR3: CASSLDSLSYNEQFF. For the CDR3, the DNA is TGTGCCAGCAGTCTCGACTCCCTCTCCTACAATGAGCAGTTCTTC. This chain uses TRBV6-5 with TRBJ2-1; D unclear. This CDR3 is built from 15 residues. The ends were cut back, 5 bases at V and 0 bases at J, with 11 bases in the middle. CDR1 is MNHEY, CDR2 SVGAGI, per germline.

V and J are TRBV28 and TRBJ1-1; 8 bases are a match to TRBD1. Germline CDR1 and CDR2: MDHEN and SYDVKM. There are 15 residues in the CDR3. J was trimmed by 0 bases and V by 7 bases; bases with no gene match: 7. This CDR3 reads CASMTGVHMNTEAFF. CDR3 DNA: TGTGCCAGCATGACAGGGGTCCATATGAACACTGAAGCTTTCTTT.

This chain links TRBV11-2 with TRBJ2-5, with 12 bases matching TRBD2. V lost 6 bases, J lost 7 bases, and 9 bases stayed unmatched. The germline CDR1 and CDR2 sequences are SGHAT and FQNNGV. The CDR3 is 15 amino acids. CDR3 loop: CASSRLAGARGTQYF. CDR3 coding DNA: TGTGCCAGCAGTCGACTAGCGGGGGCCCGGGGGACCCAGTACTTC.

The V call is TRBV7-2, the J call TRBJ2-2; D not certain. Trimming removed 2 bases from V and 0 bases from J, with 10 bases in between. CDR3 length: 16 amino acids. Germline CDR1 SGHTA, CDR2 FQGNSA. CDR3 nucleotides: TGTGCCAGCAGCTTAATCCAGTCTTCGAACACCGGGGAGCTGTTTTTT. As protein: CASSLIQSSNTGELFF.

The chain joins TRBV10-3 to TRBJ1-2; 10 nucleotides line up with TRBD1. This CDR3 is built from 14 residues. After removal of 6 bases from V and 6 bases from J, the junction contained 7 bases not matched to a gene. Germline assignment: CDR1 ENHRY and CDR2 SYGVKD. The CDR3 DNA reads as TGTGCCATCAGGTCCCCGGGACAGGGGAATGGCTACACCTTC. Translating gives CAIRSPGQGNGYTF.